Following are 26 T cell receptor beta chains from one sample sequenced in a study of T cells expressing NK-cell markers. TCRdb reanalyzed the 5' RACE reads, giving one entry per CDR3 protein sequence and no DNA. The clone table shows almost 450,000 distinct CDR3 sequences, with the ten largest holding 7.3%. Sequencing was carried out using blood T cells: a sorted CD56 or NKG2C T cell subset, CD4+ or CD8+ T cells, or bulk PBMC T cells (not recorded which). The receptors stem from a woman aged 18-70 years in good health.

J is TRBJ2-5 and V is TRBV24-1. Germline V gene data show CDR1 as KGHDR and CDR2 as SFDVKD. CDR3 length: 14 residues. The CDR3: CATSDSTTQETQYF.

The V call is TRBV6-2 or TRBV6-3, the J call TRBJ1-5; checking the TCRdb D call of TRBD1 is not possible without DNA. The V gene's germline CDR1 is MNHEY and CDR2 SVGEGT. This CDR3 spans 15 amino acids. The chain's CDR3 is CASNPTGNKGQPQHF.

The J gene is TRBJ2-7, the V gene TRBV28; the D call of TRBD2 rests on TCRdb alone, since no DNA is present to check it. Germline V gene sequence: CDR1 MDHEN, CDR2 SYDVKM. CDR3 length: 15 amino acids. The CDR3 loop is CASSGASGGAYEQYF.

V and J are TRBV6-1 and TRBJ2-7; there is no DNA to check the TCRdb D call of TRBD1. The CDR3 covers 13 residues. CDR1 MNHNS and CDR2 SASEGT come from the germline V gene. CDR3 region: CASTPSQGFEQYF.

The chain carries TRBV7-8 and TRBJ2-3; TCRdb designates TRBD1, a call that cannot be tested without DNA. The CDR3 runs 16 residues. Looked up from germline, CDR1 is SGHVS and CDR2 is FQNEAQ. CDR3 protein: CASNPGQGLGVDTQYF.

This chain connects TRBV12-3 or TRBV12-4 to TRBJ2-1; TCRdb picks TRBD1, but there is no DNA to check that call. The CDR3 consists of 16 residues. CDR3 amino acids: CASPPMAGGSYNEQFF.

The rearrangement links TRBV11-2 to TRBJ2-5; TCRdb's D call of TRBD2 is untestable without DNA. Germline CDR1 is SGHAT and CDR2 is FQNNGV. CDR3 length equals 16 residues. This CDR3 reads CASSLDPWLREETQYF.

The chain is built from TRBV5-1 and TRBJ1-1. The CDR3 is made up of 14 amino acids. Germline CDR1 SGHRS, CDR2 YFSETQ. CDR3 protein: CASSLDLGNTEAFF.

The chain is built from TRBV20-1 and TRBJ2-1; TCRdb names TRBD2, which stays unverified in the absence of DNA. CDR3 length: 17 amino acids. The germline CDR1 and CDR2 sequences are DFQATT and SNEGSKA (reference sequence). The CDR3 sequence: CSARARGGLAQYNEQFF.

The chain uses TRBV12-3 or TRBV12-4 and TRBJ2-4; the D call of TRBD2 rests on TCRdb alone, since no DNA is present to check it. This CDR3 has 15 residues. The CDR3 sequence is CASSPPAWAKNIQYF.

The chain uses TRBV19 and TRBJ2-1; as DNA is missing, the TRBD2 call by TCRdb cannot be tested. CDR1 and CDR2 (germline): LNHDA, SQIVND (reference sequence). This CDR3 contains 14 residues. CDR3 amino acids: CASSIQGQGNEQFF.

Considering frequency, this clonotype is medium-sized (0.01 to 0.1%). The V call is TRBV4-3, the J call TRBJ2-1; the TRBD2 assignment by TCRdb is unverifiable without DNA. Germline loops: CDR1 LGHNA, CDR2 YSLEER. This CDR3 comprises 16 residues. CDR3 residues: CASSQDFYGEYNEQFF.

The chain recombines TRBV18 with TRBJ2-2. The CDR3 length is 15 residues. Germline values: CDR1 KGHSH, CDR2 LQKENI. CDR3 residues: CASSPPDLNTGELFF.

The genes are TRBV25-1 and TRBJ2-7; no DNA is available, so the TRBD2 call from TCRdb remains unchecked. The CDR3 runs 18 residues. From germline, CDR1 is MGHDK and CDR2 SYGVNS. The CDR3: CASSEFRLAGTNSYEQYF.

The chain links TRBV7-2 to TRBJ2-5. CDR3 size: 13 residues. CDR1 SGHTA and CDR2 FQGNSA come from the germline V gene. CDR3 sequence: CASSLVGRETQYF.

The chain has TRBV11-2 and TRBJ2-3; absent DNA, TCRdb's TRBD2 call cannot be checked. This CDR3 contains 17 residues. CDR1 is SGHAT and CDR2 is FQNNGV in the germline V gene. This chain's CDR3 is CASSFYSGAGEGDTQYF.

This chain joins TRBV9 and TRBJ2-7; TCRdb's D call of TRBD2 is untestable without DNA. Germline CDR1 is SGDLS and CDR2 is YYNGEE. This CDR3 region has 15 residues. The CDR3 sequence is CASSVGGTAIYEQYF.

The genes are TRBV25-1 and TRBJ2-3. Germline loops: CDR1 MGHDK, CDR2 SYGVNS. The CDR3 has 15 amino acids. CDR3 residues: CASSEWFADTDTQYF.

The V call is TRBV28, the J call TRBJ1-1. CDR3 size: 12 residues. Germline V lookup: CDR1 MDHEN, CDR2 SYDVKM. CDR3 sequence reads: CASSSPGLWAFF.

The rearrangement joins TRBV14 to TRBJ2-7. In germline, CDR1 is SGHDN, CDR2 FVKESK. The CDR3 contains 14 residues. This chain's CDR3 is CASSLLYGAHEQYF. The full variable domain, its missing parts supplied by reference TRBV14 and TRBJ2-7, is EAGVTQFPSHSVIEKGQTVTLRCDPISGHDNLYWYRRVMGKEIKFLLHFVKESKQDESGMPNNRFLAERTGGTYSTLKVQPAELEDSGVYFCASSLLYGAHEQYFGPGTRLTVT.

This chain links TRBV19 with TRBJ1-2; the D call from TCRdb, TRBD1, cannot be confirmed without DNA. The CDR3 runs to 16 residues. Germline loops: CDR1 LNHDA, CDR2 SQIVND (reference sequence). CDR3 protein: CATSKIGTGRSYGYTF.

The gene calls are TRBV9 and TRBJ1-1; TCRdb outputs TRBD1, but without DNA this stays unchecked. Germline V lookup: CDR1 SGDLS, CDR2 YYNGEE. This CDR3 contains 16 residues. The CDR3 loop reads CASSARVTGRGTEAFF.

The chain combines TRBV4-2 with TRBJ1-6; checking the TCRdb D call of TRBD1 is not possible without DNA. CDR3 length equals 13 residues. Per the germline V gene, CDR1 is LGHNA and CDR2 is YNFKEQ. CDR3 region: CASSPNEGAPLHF.

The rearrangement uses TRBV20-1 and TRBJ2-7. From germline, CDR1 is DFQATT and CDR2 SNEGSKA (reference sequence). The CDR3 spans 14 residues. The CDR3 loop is CSARGSLSTYEQYF.

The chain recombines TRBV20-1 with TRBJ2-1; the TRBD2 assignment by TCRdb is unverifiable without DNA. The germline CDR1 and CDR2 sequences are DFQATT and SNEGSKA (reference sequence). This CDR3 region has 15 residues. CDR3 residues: CSASWVAKGSNEQFF.

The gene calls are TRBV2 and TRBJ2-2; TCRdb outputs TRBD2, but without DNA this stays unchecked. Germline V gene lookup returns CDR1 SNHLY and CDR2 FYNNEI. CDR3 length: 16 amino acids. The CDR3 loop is CASRPLPGGATGELFF.